This T cell receptor (beta chain) originates from a study of T cell responses to AZD1222 COVID-19 vaccine. Sequenced by immunoSEQ multiplex PCR; TCRdb stores in-frame clones only, minus some. Of 120,000 to 150,000 clones in the sample, about 92% were seen once. This CDR3 is built from 15 residues. The V gene lost 1 base and the J gene lost 5 bases, with 14 bases spanning the gap. Per the germline V gene, CDR1 is MNHEY and CDR2 is SMNVEV (reference sequence). Broader study findings: Repertoires were sampled only after the peak T cell response. The study found vaccine-associated CD4 TCRs spanning spike, dominant at 160-218 and 743-854. When two AZD1222 doses had been given, Spike-specific TCR breadth and depth rose.

A remark on this clone: Its specificity is not known.

The rearrangement joins TRBV27 to TRBJ2-5, with D possibly being TRBD1 (5 bases). The origin of this receptor is an adult in good health. The specimen was peripheral blood, collected on day 0 of AZD1222 vaccination. The CDR3 loop is CASSLLGRAGETQYF. As DNA, the CDR3 is TGTGCCAGCAGTTTATTGGGCAGGGCAGGGGAGACCCAGTACTTC.